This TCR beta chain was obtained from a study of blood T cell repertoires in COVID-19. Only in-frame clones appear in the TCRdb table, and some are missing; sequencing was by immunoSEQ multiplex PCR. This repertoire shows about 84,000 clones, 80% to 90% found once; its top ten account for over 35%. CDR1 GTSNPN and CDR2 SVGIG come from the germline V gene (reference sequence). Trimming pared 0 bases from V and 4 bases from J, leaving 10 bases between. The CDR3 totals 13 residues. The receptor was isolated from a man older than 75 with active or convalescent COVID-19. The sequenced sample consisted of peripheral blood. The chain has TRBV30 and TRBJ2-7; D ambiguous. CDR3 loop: CAWSVPVRYEQYF. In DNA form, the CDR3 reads TGTGCCTGGAGTGTCCCCGTTCGGTACGAGCAGTACTTC.